These T cell receptor beta chains were read from a single sample in a study of blood T cells in healthy people across ages. TCRdb redid the calling of the 5' RACE reads with MiXCR, one entry per CDR3 protein. Of about 1.8 million distinct CDR3 sequences in the sample, around 48% were seen once. Sequenced: blood. These receptors all stem from a middle-aged woman in good health. The CDR3 runs from the conserved cysteine through the conserved F or W. Each record gives: D gene, CDR3 length, J gene, V gene, clone size, CDR3 protein, CDR3 DNA. D genes are given only for firm matches. Where a row states a size, it is once, few, many or the class of an expanded clone; other rows omit it.

d_call: .
cdr3_length: 12
j_call: TRBJ2-7
v_call: TRBV29-1
clone_size: .
cdr3_aa: CSSVVTAGEQYF
cdr3_nt: TGCAGCTCGGTAGTTACGGCCGGGGAGCAGTACTTC

d_call: .
cdr3_length: 14
j_call: TRBJ2-1
v_call: TRBV7-2
clone_size: .
cdr3_aa: CASSPRGVGGEQFF
cdr3_nt: TGTGCCAGCAGTCCTAGGGGGGTGGGGGGTGAGCAGTTCTTC

d_call: .
cdr3_length: 15
j_call: TRBJ2-7
v_call: TRBV7-9
clone_size: .
cdr3_aa: CASSLGSGQSYEQYF
cdr3_nt: TGTGCCAGCAGCTTAGGATCCGGTCAGAGCTACGAGCAGTACTTC

d_call: TRBD1
cdr3_length: 14
j_call: TRBJ2-5
v_call: TRBV7-8
clone_size: once
cdr3_aa: CASSLKGAQEAQYF
cdr3_nt: TGTGCCAGCAGCTTAAAGGGGGCCCAAGAGGCCCAGTACTTC

d_call: .
cdr3_length: 15
j_call: TRBJ2-3
v_call: TRBV20-1
clone_size: .
cdr3_aa: CSARDGQFTTDTQYF
cdr3_nt: TGCAGTGCTAGAGATGGACAGTTTACCACAGATACGCAGTATTTT

d_call: TRBD2
cdr3_length: 14
j_call: TRBJ2-5
v_call: TRBV6-5
clone_size: few
cdr3_aa: CASSWSSGQETQYF
cdr3_nt: TGTGCCAGCAGTTGGTCTAGCGGACAAGAGACCCAGTACTTC

d_call: .
cdr3_length: 15
j_call: TRBJ1-1
v_call: TRBV4-3
clone_size: .
cdr3_aa: CASSQDRQGGTEAFF
cdr3_nt: TGCGCCAGCAGCCAAGATCGTCAGGGTGGGACTGAAGCTTTCTTT

d_call: .
cdr3_length: 15
j_call: TRBJ2-3
v_call: TRBV4-1
clone_size: few
cdr3_aa: CASSQVVLVVDTQYF
cdr3_nt: TGCGCCAGCAGCCAAGTAGTACTGGTTGTGGATACGCAGTATTTT

d_call: .
cdr3_length: 11
j_call: TRBJ2-1
v_call: TRBV20-1
clone_size: few
cdr3_aa: CSASFLYEQFF
cdr3_nt: TGCAGTGCTAGTTTTCTCTATGAGCAGTTCTTC

d_call: TRBD1
cdr3_length: 16
j_call: TRBJ1-5
v_call: TRBV28
clone_size: .
cdr3_aa: CASRSYGTASNQPQHF
cdr3_nt: TGTGCCAGCCGAAGCTACGGGACAGCTAGCAATCAGCCCCAGCATTTT

d_call: TRBD2
cdr3_length: 19
j_call: TRBJ2-1
v_call: TRBV20-1
clone_size: .
cdr3_aa: CSAISESSGGSSSYNEQFF
cdr3_nt: TGCAGTGCTATCTCGGAGTCTAGCGGGGGGTCGAGCTCCTACAATGAGCAGTTCTTC

d_call: .
cdr3_length: 15
j_call: TRBJ2-7
v_call: TRBV7-9
clone_size: .
cdr3_aa: CASSLPTVGNNEQYF
cdr3_nt: TGTGCCAGCAGCTTACCTACGGTAGGGAACAATGAGCAGTACTTC

d_call: .
cdr3_length: 15
j_call: TRBJ2-3
v_call: TRBV4-2
clone_size: few
cdr3_aa: CASSQNSLSTDTQYF
cdr3_nt: TGTGCCAGCAGCCAAAATAGCCTAAGCACAGATACGCAGTATTTT

d_call: .
cdr3_length: 15
j_call: TRBJ2-1
v_call: TRBV6-6
clone_size: few
cdr3_aa: CASSTSGLSYNEQFF
cdr3_nt: TGTGCCAGCAGCACTTCAGGGTTGAGTTACAATGAGCAGTTCTTC

d_call: .
cdr3_length: 19
j_call: TRBJ2-6
v_call: TRBV7-2
clone_size: few
cdr3_aa: CASSPGTLLRGSGANVLTF
cdr3_nt: TGTGCCAGCAGCCCTGGGACGCTACTACGGGGGTCTGGGGCCAACGTCCTGACTTTC

d_call: TRBD2
cdr3_length: 15
j_call: TRBJ2-5
v_call: TRBV5-4
clone_size: .
cdr3_aa: CTSSLIAGGLETQYF
cdr3_nt: TGTACCAGCAGCCTGATAGCGGGGGGGCTTGAGACCCAGTACTTC

d_call: .
cdr3_length: 15
j_call: TRBJ1-5
v_call: TRBV6-2/TRBV6-3
clone_size: .
cdr3_aa: CAGSYGTGNNQPQHF
cdr3_nt: TGTGCCGGCAGTTACGGTACAGGGAACAATCAGCCCCAGCATTTT

d_call: TRBD2
cdr3_length: 16
j_call: TRBJ2-1
v_call: TRBV4-3
clone_size: .
cdr3_aa: CASSPSIAGGYNEQFF
cdr3_nt: TGCGCCAGCAGCCCATCCATAGCGGGGGGCTACAATGAGCAGTTCTTC

d_call: TRBD1
cdr3_length: 15
j_call: TRBJ1-2
v_call: TRBV7-2
clone_size: .
cdr3_aa: CASSFTGGVSRGYTF
cdr3_nt: TGTGCCAGCAGCTTCACAGGGGGCGTTTCGCGCGGCTACACCTTC

d_call: TRBD2
cdr3_length: 19
j_call: TRBJ2-1
v_call: TRBV28
clone_size: few
cdr3_aa: CASSPWTSGGARDPHEQFF
cdr3_nt: TGTGCCAGCAGTCCGTGGACTAGCGGGGGGGCCCGCGATCCCCATGAGCAGTTCTTC

d_call: TRBD2
cdr3_length: 12
j_call: TRBJ2-4
v_call: TRBV4-2
clone_size: .
cdr3_aa: CASSQAAREQYF
cdr3_nt: TGTGCCAGCAGCCAAGCGGCGCGGGAGCAGTACTTC

d_call: .
cdr3_length: 15
j_call: TRBJ2-5
v_call: TRBV7-2
clone_size: few
cdr3_aa: CASSEGSWYQETQYF
cdr3_nt: TGTGCCAGCAGCGAAGGATCTTGGTACCAAGAGACCCAGTACTTC

d_call: .
cdr3_length: 19
j_call: TRBJ2-1
v_call: TRBV12-3/TRBV12-4
clone_size: .
cdr3_aa: CASSLEVGFRAHSYNEQFF
cdr3_nt: TGTGCCAGCAGTTTAGAGGTTGGGTTCCGAGCTCACTCCTACAATGAGCAGTTCTTC

d_call: TRBD1
cdr3_length: 15
j_call: TRBJ1-5
v_call: TRBV7-2
clone_size: few
cdr3_aa: CASSGSPTGNQPQHF
cdr3_nt: TGTGCCAGCAGCGGCTCCCCGACAGGGAATCAGCCCCAGCATTTT

d_call: TRBD1
cdr3_length: 14
j_call: TRBJ2-3
v_call: TRBV20-1
clone_size: .
cdr3_aa: CSARNRGPPDTQYF
cdr3_nt: TGCAGTGCTAGGAACAGGGGGCCCCCAGATACGCAGTATTTT

d_call: .
cdr3_length: 15
j_call: TRBJ2-6
v_call: TRBV5-1
clone_size: .
cdr3_aa: CATTPGDSGANVLTF
cdr3_nt: TGCGCCACCACACCCGGGGACTCTGGGGCCAACGTCCTGACTTTC

d_call: TRBD2
cdr3_length: 16
j_call: TRBJ2-3
v_call: TRBV27
clone_size: .
cdr3_aa: CASSLPSGGATDTQYF
cdr3_nt: TGTGCCAGCAGTTTACCTAGCGGGGGGGCGACAGATACGCAGTATTTT

d_call: .
cdr3_length: 17
j_call: TRBJ2-7
v_call: TRBV27
clone_size: .
cdr3_aa: CASSLTPLGGQGHEQYF
cdr3_nt: TGTGCCAGCAGTTTAACGCCCTTGGGGGGGCAGGGCCACGAGCAGTACTTC

d_call: TRBD1
cdr3_length: 15
j_call: TRBJ2-1
v_call: TRBV27
clone_size: .
cdr3_aa: CASSYTGTAYNEQFF
cdr3_nt: TGTGCCAGCAGTTACACCGGGACAGCCTACAATGAGCAGTTCTTC

d_call: .
cdr3_length: 15
j_call: TRBJ2-6
v_call: TRBV12-3/TRBV12-4
clone_size: .
cdr3_aa: CASRGELGDANVLTF
cdr3_nt: TGTGCCAGCAGGGGGGAGCTAGGGGACGCCAACGTCCTGACTTTC

d_call: TRBD2
cdr3_length: 16
j_call: TRBJ2-1
v_call: TRBV6-5
clone_size: .
cdr3_aa: CASSFSGGASGNEQFF
cdr3_nt: TGTGCCAGCAGTTTCAGCGGGGGGGCCTCGGGGAATGAGCAGTTCTTC

d_call: .
cdr3_length: 13
j_call: TRBJ2-5
v_call: TRBV18
clone_size: .
cdr3_aa: CASSPRYKETQYF
cdr3_nt: TGTGCCAGCTCACCACGCTACAAAGAGACCCAGTACTTC

d_call: .
cdr3_length: 16
j_call: TRBJ2-3
v_call: TRBV15
clone_size: .
cdr3_aa: CATSRDGQGFTDTQYF
cdr3_nt: TGTGCCACCAGCAGAGATGGGCAGGGATTCACAGATACGCAGTATTTT